This T cell receptor beta chain came from a study of blood T cell repertoires in COVID-19. The germline gives CDR1 SGHVS, CDR2 FQNEAQ. The CDR3 loop spans 17 amino acids. V was shortened by 5 bases and J by 2 bases, with 20 bases between the two germline ends. In its sample, this clone was seen once. The method was immunoSEQ multiplex PCR; TCRdb's version includes in-frame clones alone and lacks a portion of them. This table holds 200,000 to 300,000 clones, 70% to 90% found once. The V call is TRBV7-8, the J call TRBJ2-3, with a tentative D call TRBD2 (6 bases). The TCR originated in a woman aged 40 to 50 with acute COVID-19. Sequences were obtained from PBMCs or T cells enriched from blood (not recorded which). The CDR3: CASSRTSGTGNTDTQYF. The DNA of the CDR3 is TGTGCCAGCAGCCGAACCTCTGGGACTGGCAACACAGATACGCAGTATTTT.